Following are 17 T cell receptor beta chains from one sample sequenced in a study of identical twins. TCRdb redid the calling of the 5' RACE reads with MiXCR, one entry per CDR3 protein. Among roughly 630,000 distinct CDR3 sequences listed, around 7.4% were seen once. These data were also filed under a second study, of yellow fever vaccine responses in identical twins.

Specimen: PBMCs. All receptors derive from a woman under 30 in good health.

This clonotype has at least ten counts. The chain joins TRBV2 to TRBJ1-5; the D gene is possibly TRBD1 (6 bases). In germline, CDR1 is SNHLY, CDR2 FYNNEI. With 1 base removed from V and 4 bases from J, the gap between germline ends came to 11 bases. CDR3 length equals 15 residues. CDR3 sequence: CASSEVTGPNQPQHF. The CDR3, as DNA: TGTGCCAGCAGTGAAGTCACAGGGCCTAATCAGCCCCAGCATTTT.

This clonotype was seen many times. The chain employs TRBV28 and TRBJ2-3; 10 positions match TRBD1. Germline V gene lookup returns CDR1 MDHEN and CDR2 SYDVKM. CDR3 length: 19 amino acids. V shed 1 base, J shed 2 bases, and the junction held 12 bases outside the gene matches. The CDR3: CASSLFSKLGQGFTDTQYF. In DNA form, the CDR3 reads TGTGCCAGCAGTTTATTTTCTAAGTTGGGACAGGGGTTCACAGATACGCAGTATTTT. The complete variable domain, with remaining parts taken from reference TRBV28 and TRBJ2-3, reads DVKVTQSSRYLVKRTGEKVFLECVQDMDHENMFWYRQDPGLGLRLIYFSYDVKMKEKGDIPEGYSVSREKKERFSLILESASTNQTSMYLCASSLFSKLGQGFTDTQYFGPGTRLTVL.

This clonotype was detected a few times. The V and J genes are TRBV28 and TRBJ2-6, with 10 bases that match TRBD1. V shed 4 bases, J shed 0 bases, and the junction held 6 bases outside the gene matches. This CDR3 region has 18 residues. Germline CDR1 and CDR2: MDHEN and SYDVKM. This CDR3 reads CASSSPRTGGSGANVLTF. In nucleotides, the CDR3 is TGTGCCAGCAGTTCCCCCCGGACAGGGGGCTCTGGGGCCAACGTCCTGACTTTC.

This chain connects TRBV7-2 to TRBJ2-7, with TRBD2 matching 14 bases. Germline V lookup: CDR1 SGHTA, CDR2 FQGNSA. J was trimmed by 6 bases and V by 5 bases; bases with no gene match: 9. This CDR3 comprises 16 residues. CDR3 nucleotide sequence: TGTGCCAGCAGCCTGACTAGCGGGAGGGTGAAGAGCGAGCAGTACTTC. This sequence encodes CASSLTSGRVKSEQYF. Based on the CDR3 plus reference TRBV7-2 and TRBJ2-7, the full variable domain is GAGVSQSPSNKVTEKGKDVELRCDPISGHTALYWYRQSLGQGLEFLIYFQGNSAPDKSGLPSDRFSAERTGGSVSTLTIQRTQQEDSAVYLCASSLTSGRVKSEQYFGPGTRLTVT.

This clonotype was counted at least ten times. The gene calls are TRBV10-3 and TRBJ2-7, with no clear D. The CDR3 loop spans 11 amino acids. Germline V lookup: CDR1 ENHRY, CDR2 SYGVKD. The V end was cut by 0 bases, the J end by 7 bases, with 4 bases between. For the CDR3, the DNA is TGTGCCATCAGTGAGTCCCGGGAGCAGTACTTC. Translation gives CAISESREQYF.

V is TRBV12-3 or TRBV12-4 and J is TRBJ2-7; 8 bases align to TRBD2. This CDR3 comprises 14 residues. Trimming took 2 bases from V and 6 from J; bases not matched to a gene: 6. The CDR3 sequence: CASSLRTSLREQYF. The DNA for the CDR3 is TGTGCCAGCAGTTTAAGGACTAGCCTTCGCGAGCAGTACTTC.

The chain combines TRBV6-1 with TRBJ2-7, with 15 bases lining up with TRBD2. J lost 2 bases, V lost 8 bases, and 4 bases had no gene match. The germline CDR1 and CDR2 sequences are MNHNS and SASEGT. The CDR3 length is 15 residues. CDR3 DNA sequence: TGTGCCAGCGGGACTAGCGGGAGGAAAACCTACGAGCAGTACTTC. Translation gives CASGTSGRKTYEQYF.

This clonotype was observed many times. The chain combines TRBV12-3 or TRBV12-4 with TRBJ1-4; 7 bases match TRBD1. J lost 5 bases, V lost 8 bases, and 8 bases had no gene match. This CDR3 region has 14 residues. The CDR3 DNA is TGTGCCAGCGGACGACAGGGTCAAAATGAAAAACTGTTTTTT. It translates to CASGRQGQNEKLFF.

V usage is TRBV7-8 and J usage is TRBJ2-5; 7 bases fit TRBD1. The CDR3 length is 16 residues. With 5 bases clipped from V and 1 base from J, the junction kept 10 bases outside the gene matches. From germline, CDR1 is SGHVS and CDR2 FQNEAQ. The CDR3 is CASSVLGDRAQETQYF. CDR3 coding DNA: TGTGCCAGCAGCGTACTAGGAGACAGGGCCCAAGAGACCCAGTACTTC.

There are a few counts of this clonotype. CDR3 coding DNA: TGTGCCAGCAGCCAAGAAGTGGGGGAACAGCTTGCAACTAATGAAAAACTGTTTTTT. Encoded protein: CASSQEVGEQLATNEKLFF. This rearrangement joins TRBV4-2 to TRBJ1-4, with D perhaps TRBD1 (5 bases). The germline V and J ends were trimmed by 0 bases and 0 bases, with 17 bases remaining between them. CDR1 LGHNA and CDR2 YNFKEQ come from the germline V gene. The CDR3 contains 19 residues.

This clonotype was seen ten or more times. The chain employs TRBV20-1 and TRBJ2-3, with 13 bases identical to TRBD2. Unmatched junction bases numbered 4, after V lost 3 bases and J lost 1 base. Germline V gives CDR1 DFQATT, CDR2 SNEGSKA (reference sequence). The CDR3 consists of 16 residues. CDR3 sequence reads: CSASGGLAGGTDTQYF. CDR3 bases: TGCAGTGCTAGTGGAGGACTAGCGGGAGGCACAGATACGCAGTATTTT.

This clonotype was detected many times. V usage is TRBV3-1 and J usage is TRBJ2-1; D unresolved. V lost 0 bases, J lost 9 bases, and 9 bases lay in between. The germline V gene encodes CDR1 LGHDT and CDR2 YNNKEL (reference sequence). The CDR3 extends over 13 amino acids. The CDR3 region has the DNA TGTGCCAGCAGCCAAGAGTTCCTTCGTGAGCAGTTCTTC. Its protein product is CASSQEFLREQFF.

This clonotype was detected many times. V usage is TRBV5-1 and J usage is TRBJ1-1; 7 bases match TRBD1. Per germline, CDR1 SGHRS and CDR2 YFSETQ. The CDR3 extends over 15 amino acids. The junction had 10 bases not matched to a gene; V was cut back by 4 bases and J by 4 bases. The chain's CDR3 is CASSLSTGSVTEAFF. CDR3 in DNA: TGCGCCAGCAGCCTATCGACAGGGTCGGTCACTGAAGCTTTCTTT.

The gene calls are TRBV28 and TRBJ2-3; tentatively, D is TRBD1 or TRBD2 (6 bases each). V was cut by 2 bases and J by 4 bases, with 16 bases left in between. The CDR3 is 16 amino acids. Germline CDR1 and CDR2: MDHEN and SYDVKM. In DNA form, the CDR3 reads TGTGCCAGCAGTTTACTCGGGGGCCCGGGGTCAGATACGCAGTATTTT. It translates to CASSLLGGPGSDTQYF.

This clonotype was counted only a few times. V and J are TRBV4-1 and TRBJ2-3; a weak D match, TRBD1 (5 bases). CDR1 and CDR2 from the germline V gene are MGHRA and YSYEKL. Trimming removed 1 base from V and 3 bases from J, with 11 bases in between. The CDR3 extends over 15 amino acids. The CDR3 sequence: CASSQARALTDTQYF. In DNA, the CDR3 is TGCGCCAGCAGCCAAGCCAGGGCACTTACAGATACGCAGTATTTT.

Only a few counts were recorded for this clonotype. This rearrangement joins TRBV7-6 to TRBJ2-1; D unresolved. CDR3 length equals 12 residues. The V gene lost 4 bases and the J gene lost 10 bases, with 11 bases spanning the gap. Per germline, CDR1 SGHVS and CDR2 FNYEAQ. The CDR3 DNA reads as TGTGCCAGCAGCTCAAACAATGGGGAGCAGTTCTTC. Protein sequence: CASSSNNGEQFF. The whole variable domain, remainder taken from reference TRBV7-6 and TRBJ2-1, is GAGVSQSPRYKVTKRGQDVALRCDPISGHVSLYWYRQALGQGPEFLTYFNYEAQQDKSGLPNDRFSAERPEGSISTLTIQRTEQRDSAMYRCASSSNNGEQFFGPGTRLTVL.

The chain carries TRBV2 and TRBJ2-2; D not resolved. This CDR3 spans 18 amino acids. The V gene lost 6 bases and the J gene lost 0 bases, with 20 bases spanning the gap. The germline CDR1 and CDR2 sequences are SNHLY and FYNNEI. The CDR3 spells CASRERFLTRPNTGELFF. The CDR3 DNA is TGTGCCAGCAGAGAGAGGTTTTTGACACGACCGAACACCGGGGAGCTGTTTTTT.